Each of the 18 T cell receptor beta chains below was sequenced from the same sample in a study of blood T cell repertoires in COVID-19. Repertoires were generated with immunoSEQ multiplex PCR, while TCRdb's copy carries only in-frame clones and drops some. The sample has about 75,000 clones, roughly 90% seen once. Sequencing was carried out using peripheral blood. The origin of the receptors is a human donor in a cohort sampled during active COVID-19.

Written as DNA, the CDR3 is TGTGCCAGTATTGCACAGGGGGCGCAGGGCACCGGGGAGCTGTTTTTT. Translating it yields CASIAQGAQGTGELFF. The chain uses TRBV19 and TRBJ2-2, with TRBD1 matching over 9 bases. The CDR3 contains 16 residues. V lost 7 bases to trimming and J lost 4 bases; unmatched junction nucleotides: 10. The V gene's germline CDR1 is LNHDA and CDR2 SQIVND (reference sequence).

The chain joins TRBV7-2 to TRBJ2-6, with 9 nucleotides matching TRBD1. Germline loops: CDR1 SGHTA, CDR2 FQGNSA. The CDR3 loop spans 18 amino acids. Trimming took 5 bases from V and 1 from J; bases not matched to a gene: 9. This chain's CDR3 is CASSLFGTGRSGANVLTF. DNA for the CDR3: TGTGCCAGCAGCCTCTTCGGGACAGGGCGGTCTGGGGCCAACGTCCTGACTTTC.

The chain has TRBV27 and TRBJ1-2; 7 bases are shared with TRBD1. Germline CDR1 reads MNHEY; CDR2 reads SMNVEV (reference sequence). CDR3 length: 14 amino acids. V was pared by 7 bases and J by 4 bases, with 9 bases of the junction left unmatched. The chain's CDR3 is CASTGTENRYGYTF. CDR3 bases: TGTGCCAGCACGGGGACAGAAAATCGCTATGGCTACACCTTC.

This chain connects TRBV28 to TRBJ1-5; D is undetermined. CDR3 length equals 15 residues. Trimming cost V 6 bases and J 0 bases, with 12 bases left between them. The V gene's germline CDR1 is MDHEN and CDR2 SYDVKM. The chain's CDR3 is CASRTGGSSNQPQHF. The CDR3, as DNA: TGTGCCAGCAGAACCGGAGGGAGTAGCAATCAGCCCCAGCATTTT.

The gene calls are TRBV9 and TRBJ1-2; D gene uncertain. Trimming removed 0 bases from V and 7 bases from J, with 13 bases in between. The CDR3 contains 14 residues. Germline assignment: CDR1 SGDLS and CDR2 YYNGEE. The CDR3 spells CASSVERGGSGYTF. The CDR3 DNA follows: TGTGCCAGCAGCGTAGAGAGAGGAGGTAGTGGCTACACCTTC.

This clone was picked up one time. This rearrangement joins TRBV19 to TRBJ1-1; D is undetermined. With 5 bases removed from V and 4 bases from J, the gap between germline ends came to 8 bases. Germline V gene lookup returns CDR1 LNHDA and CDR2 SQIVND (reference sequence). CDR3 length equals 12 residues. CDR3 nucleotide sequence: TGTGCCAGTAGTCAGAGGGTCACTGAAGCTTTCTTT. Translating it yields CASSQRVTEAFF. The full variable domain, in which reference TRBV19 and TRBJ1-1 provide the parts outside the CDR3, is DGGITQSPKYLFRKEGQNVTLSCEQNLNHDAMYWYRQDPGQGLRLIYYSQIVNDFQKGDIAEGYSVSREKKESFPLTVTSAQKNPTAFYLCASSQRVTEAFFGQGTRLTVV.

The V gene is TRBV19, the J gene TRBJ2-3, with 8 bases aligning to TRBD1. CDR3 length: 15 amino acids. Trimming took 7 bases from V and 3 from J; bases not matched to a gene: 9. CDR1 and CDR2 (germline): LNHDA, SQIVND (reference sequence). Here the CDR3 reads CASTRTGSRTDTQYF. The CDR3 DNA reads as TGTGCCAGTACCAGGACAGGGAGTAGAACAGATACGCAGTATTTT.

The V call is TRBV19, the J call TRBJ2-3, with D unclear. The germline gives CDR1 LNHDA, CDR2 SQIVND (reference sequence). Trimming shortened V by 0 bases and J by 1 base, and 5 bases separated the two germline ends. The CDR3 consists of 14 residues. CDR3 amino acids: CASSIDLGTDTQYF. CDR3 sequence (DNA): TGTGCCAGTAGTATAGACCTAGGCACAGATACGCAGTATTTT.

V is TRBV9 and J is TRBJ1-1, with TRBD1 matching 7 bases. The germline gives CDR1 SGDLS, CDR2 YYNGEE. CDR3 size: 15 residues. Trimming at V came to 1 base and at J to 2 bases, leaving 5 bases not matched to a gene. The CDR3 bases are TGTGCCAGCAGCGTACTGACAGGGAAAAACACTGAAGCTTTCTTT. Its translation is CASSVLTGKNTEAFF.

This chain uses TRBV3-1 (or the pseudogene TRBV3-2) with TRBJ2-5, with 15 bases fitting TRBD2. V lost 5 bases and J lost 5; bases outside the gene matches: 12. The CDR3 runs to 18 residues. Germline CDR1 reads LGHDT; CDR2 reads YNNKEL (reference sequence). The CDR3 DNA sequence: TGTGCCAGCAGCTTAACGCGGACTAGCGGGGGGGCCCAGGAGACCCAGTACTTC. Residues: CASSLTRTSGGAQETQYF.

This chain links TRBV13 with TRBJ1-3; 8 nucleotides agree with TRBD1. V shed 6 bases, J shed 4 bases, and the junction held 8 bases outside the gene matches. The CDR3 runs 15 residues. Germline CDR1 and CDR2: PRHDT and FYEKMQ (reference sequence). The CDR3 here is CASRKGTGPGNTIYF. The CDR3 nucleotides read TGTGCCAGCAGAAAAGGGACAGGCCCGGGAAACACCATATATTTT.

V and J are TRBV6-5 and TRBJ1-2, with D maybe TRBD1 (5 bases). There are 15 residues in the CDR3. Germline CDR1 MNHEY, CDR2 SVGAGI. V lost 0 bases, J lost 7 bases, and 15 bases lay in between. Here the CDR3 reads CASSYSIDSVFGYTF. The CDR3 bases are TGTGCCAGCAGTTACTCGATCGACAGCGTCTTTGGCTACACCTTC.

V is TRBV18 and J is TRBJ1-2; the D gene is possibly TRBD1 (6 bases). Trimming shortened V by 0 bases and J by 4 bases, and 15 bases separated the two germline ends. Germline assignment: CDR1 KGHSH and CDR2 LQKENI. The CDR3 length is 16 residues. The CDR3 loop is CASSPPGGADFYGYTF. The CDR3 nucleotides are TGTGCCAGCTCACCACCGGGGGGGGCCGATTTCTATGGCTACACCTTC.

This clone was seen only a few times. The chain carries TRBV3-1 (or the pseudogene TRBV3-2) and TRBJ1-6; a possible D gene is TRBD1 (6 bases). Germline CDR1 and CDR2: LGHDT and YNNKEL (reference sequence). V was shortened by 4 bases and J by 9 bases, with 13 bases between the two germline ends. The CDR3 spans 14 residues. The CDR3 DNA is TGTGCCAGCAGCCTAAGGGGGTCGGGTTCACCCCTCCACTTT. Translating gives CASSLRGSGSPLHF.

V and J are TRBV3-1 (or the pseudogene TRBV3-2) and TRBJ1-2; 7 nucleotides line up with TRBD1. The trim removed 4 bases at V and 2 bases at J, leaving 10 bases unmatched. This CDR3 has 16 residues. The germline gives CDR1 LGHDT, CDR2 YNNKEL (reference sequence). The CDR3 spells CASSPPRVRGNYGYTF. The CDR3 DNA follows: TGTGCCAGCAGCCCACCACGGGTCAGGGGGAACTATGGCTACACCTTC.

V and J are TRBV5-1 and TRBJ1-3, with 7 bases that match TRBD1. CDR1 and CDR2 (germline): SGHRS, YFSETQ. This CDR3 contains 15 residues. The ends lost 4 bases at V and 2 bases at J; junction bases unmatched: 6. As DNA, the CDR3 is TGCGCCAGCAGCCGAACAGGGGAGGCTGGAAACACCATATATTTT. It encodes CASSRTGEAGNTIYF. The whole variable domain, filled in from reference TRBV5-1 and TRBJ1-3, reads KAGVTQTPRYLIKTRGQQVTLSCSPISGHRSVSWYQQTPGQGLQFLFEYFSETQRNKGNFPGRFSGRQFSNSRSEMNVSTLELGDSALYLCASSRTGEAGNTIYFGEGSWLTVV.

The chain has TRBV12-3 or TRBV12-4 and TRBJ2-7; 7 bases fit TRBD2. With 4 bases clipped from V and 2 bases from J, the junction kept 2 bases outside the gene matches. This CDR3 comprises 13 residues. The CDR3 DNA reads as TGTGCCAGCAGTTGGGGGGGTCCCTACGAGCAGTACTTC. Protein product: CASSWGGPYEQYF.

This chain uses TRBV10-3 with TRBJ1-1, with D perhaps matching TRBD1 (5 bases). This CDR3 region has 13 residues. From germline, CDR1 is ENHRY and CDR2 SYGVKD. V lost 3 bases to trimming and J lost 3 bases, with 8 bases between them. In DNA, the CDR3 is TGTGCCATCAGTGAACGGGGGGACACTGAAGCTTTCTTT. It specifies CAISERGDTEAFF.